These T cell receptor beta chains were read from a single sample in a study of metastatic and nonmetastatic thyroid tumors. From the PCR reads, TCRdb re-called clones with MiXCR. The table records about 85,000 clones, around 9.2% of them present only once. The sample comprised blood. These receptors were collected from a female donor with papillary thyroid cancer or a benign thyroid nodule (not recorded which). Some clones in this sample may be carry-over from other donors' samples. Each CDR3 is given with its conserved first and last residue. A D gene is named only where the DNA matches it firmly. Clone size is not always given. Where it is, it says once, few, many or a class for expanded clones.

>many|TRBJ1-1|.|TRBV19
CASSIRTDTSAAFF
TGTGCCAGTAGTATACGGACGGACACCTCGGCAGCTTTCTTT
>many|TRBJ2-7|.|TRBV5-1
CASSLSRGGYEQYF
TGCGCCAGCAGCTTGTCCAGGGGTGGGTACGAGCAGTACTTC
>few|TRBJ1-4|TRBD1|TRBV20-1
CSARGLRGQPNEKLFF
TGCAGTGCTAGGGGCCTAAGGGGACAGCCTAATGAAAAACTGTTTTTT
>many|TRBJ1-6|.|TRBV19
CASKVRNDSPLHF
TGTGCCAGTAAAGTACGGAATGATTCACCCCTCCACTTT
>few|TRBJ2-2|.|TRBV12-3/TRBV12-4
CASSRRGCGTTWELFF
TGTGCCAGCAGTCGACGGGGGTGCGGAACGACCTGGGAGCTGTTTTTT
>many|TRBJ1-1|.|TRBV5-1
CASSGGSGNTEAFF
TGCGCCAGCAGCGGGGGCAGTGGGAACACTGAAGCTTTCTTT
>.|TRBJ1-2|TRBD1|TRBV6-1
CASSGQGWYGYTF
TGTGCCAGCAGCGGACAGGGATGGTATGGCTACACCTTC
>many|TRBJ2-7|TRBD2|TRBV25-1
CASSGPGGGIYEQYF
TGTGCCAGCAGTGGGCCCGGGGGGGGTATCTACGAGCAGTACTTC
>many|TRBJ1-3|.|TRBV12-3/TRBV12-4
CASTKGSAANTIYF
TGTGCCAGCACCAAAGGGAGTGCAGCAAACACCATATATTTT
>.|TRBJ1-3|.|TRBV20-1
CSAASSDGSSGNTIYF
TGCAGTGCTGCCAGCTCGGACGGAAGCTCTGGAAACACCATATATTTT
>many|TRBJ2-7|TRBD1|TRBV20-1
CSARDPGTGYEQYF
TGCAGTGCTAGAGATCCCGGGACAGGTTACGAGCAGTACTTC
>.|TRBJ2-3|.|TRBV5-5
CASSIASTDTQYF
TGTGCCAGCAGTATCGCTAGCACAGATACGCAGTATTTT
>.|TRBJ2-3|TRBD2|TRBV6-1
CASRTGARLAGGPDTQYF
TGTGCCAGCAGGACAGGGGCCCGACTAGCGGGGGGGCCAGATACGCAGTATTTT
>many|TRBJ2-2|.|TRBV7-3
CASSLDPQTGELFF
TGTGCCAGCAGCTTGGATCCTCAGACCGGGGAGCTGTTTTTT
>many|TRBJ2-1|TRBD2|TRBV30
CVRSGGYNEQFF
TGTGTCCGGAGCGGGGGTTACAATGAGCAGTTCTTC
>many|TRBJ2-7|TRBD2|TRBV18
CASSPSTGGPHEQYF
TGTGCCAGCTCACCATCAACGGGGGGGCCCCACGAGCAGTACTTC
>many|TRBJ1-4|.|TRBV2
CASRQGMTNEKLFF
TGTGCCAGCAGACAGGGTATGACTAATGAAAAACTGTTTTTT
>few|TRBJ2-1|TRBD1|TRBV7-9
CASSATGTDYNEQFF
TGTGCCAGCAGCGCTACCGGGACAGATTACAATGAGCAGTTCTTC
>many|TRBJ2-3|TRBD2|TRBV5-4
CASSFLERGDTQYF
TGTGCCAGCAGCTTTCTTGAGCGGGGGGATACGCAGTATTTT
>many|TRBJ1-3|.|TRBV6-1
CASRNPDGSSGNTIYF
TGTGCCAGCAGAAATCCGGACGGCAGCTCTGGAAACACCATATATTTT
>few|TRBJ2-2|.|TRBV6-1
CASSESGDGTGELFF
TGCGCCAGCAGTGAATCAGGTGACGGCACCGGGGAGCTGTTTTTT
>many|TRBJ1-2|.|TRBV7-8
CASSLAGGYTF
TGTGCCAGCAGCTTAGCGGGTGGCTACACCTTC
>many|TRBJ2-3|.|TRBV5-1
CASRFGGPTDTQYF
TGCGCCAGCAGGTTCGGGGGGCCCACAGATACGCAGTATTTT
>many|TRBJ1-2|.|TRBV2
CASSEDGTEGDYGYTF
TGTGCCAGCAGTGAAGATGGGACGGAGGGAGACTATGGCTACACCTTC
>many|TRBJ2-7|.|TRBV19
CASSIDGQGGNYEQYF
TGTGCCAGTAGTATAGACGGGCAGGGGGGCAATTACGAGCAGTACTTC
>few|TRBJ1-2|.|TRBV18
CASSPDSYGYTF
TGTGCCAGCTCACCCGACAGCTATGGCTACACCTTC
>many|TRBJ2-3|TRBD2|TRBV10-3
CAISESLAGVTDTQYF
TGTGCCATCAGTGAATCGCTAGCGGGGGTTACAGATACGCAGTATTTT
>many|TRBJ2-3|.|TRBV6-5
CASSYGRASTDTQYF
TGTGCCAGCAGTTACGGGCGGGCTAGCACAGATACGCAGTATTTT
>many|TRBJ1-6|.|TRBV9
CASSVGPGNYNSPLHF
TGTGCCAGCAGCGTAGGGCCAGGCAACTATAATTCACCCCTCCACTTT
>many|TRBJ2-1|TRBD1|TRBV18
CASSPRPGTGSGNEQFF
TGTGCCAGCTCACCTAGACCAGGGACAGGGTCGGGCAATGAGCAGTTCTTC
>few|TRBJ2-7|.|TRBV6-5
CASSYSTRWNEQYF
TGTGCCAGCAGTTACTCGACTAGGTGGAACGAGCAGTACTTC
>.|TRBJ2-7|TRBD1|TRBV20-1
CSARFPGQNNYEQYF
TGCAGTGCTAGATTTCCGGGACAGAACAACTACGAGCAGTACTTC
>many|TRBJ2-7|TRBD2|TRBV2
CASSVAGNQDF
TGTGCCAGCAGTGTAGCGGGGAACCAGGACTTC
>many|TRBJ2-5|.|TRBV10-3
CAITSRVHETQYF
TGTGCCATCACCAGCCGTGTTCACGAGACCCAGTACTTC
>many|TRBJ1-1|.|TRBV19
CASSIEGDNTEAFF
TGTGCCAGTAGTATAGAGGGCGATAACACTGAAGCTTTCTTT
>many|TRBJ1-1|.|TRBV4-1
CASSQEKRGGLEAFF
TGCGCCAGCAGCCAAGAGAAAAGGGGGGGACTGGAAGCTTTCTTT
>many|TRBJ1-1|.|TRBV7-3
CASSLYGNTEAFF
TGTGCCAGCAGCTTATATGGGAACACTGAAGCTTTCTTT
>many|TRBJ2-7|TRBD2|TRBV9
CASSSTSGGAFYEQYF
TGTGCCAGCAGCTCTACTAGCGGGGGGGCCTTCTACGAGCAGTACTTC
>few|TRBJ1-2|.|TRBV27
CASSLQGGGSHGYTF
TGTGCCAGCAGTCTCCAAGGCGGTGGTAGCCATGGCTACACCTTC
>few|TRBJ1-1|.|TRBV27
CASRAGFTEAFF
TGTGCCAGCAGAGCAGGTTTCACTGAAGCTTTCTTT
>.|TRBJ1-6|.|TRBV20-1
CSATGGHF
TGCAGTGCTACCGGCGGACACTTT
>few|TRBJ1-2|.|TRBV19
CASIMHRVGGYTF
TGTGCCAGTATCATGCACAGGGTAGGTGGCTACACCTTC
>few|TRBJ2-2|.|TRBV11-3
CASSLGLQTGELFF
TGTGCCAGCAGCTTAGGTCTACAAACCGGGGAGCTGTTTTTT